Shown below are 7 T cell receptor beta chains from a single sample sequenced in a study of cytomegalovirus exposure and HLA in healthy donors. Use of 60 Vbeta and 13 Jbeta primers characterized the PCR. Profiling relied on immunoSEQ multiplex PCR, and the TCRdb table lists in-frame clones only, not all of them. The sample has about 120,000 clones, around 79% seen once; the top ten hold around 1.5%. The specimen sequenced was PBMCs. Receptors originate from a woman aged 18 to 35 in good health and CMV-seronegative.

The rearrangement joins TRBV7-6 to TRBJ1-2, with D perhaps TRBD1 (6 bases). V dropped 1 base and J dropped 8 bases, with 17 bases sitting between them. Germline V lookup: CDR1 SGHVS, CDR2 FNYEAQ. The CDR3 sequence is 15 residues long. CDR3 protein: CASSLGGGRLRGYTF. The CDR3 nucleotides read TGTGCCAGCAGCTTAGGAGGGGGAAGGTTACGGGGCTACACCTTC.

The rearrangement links TRBV30 to TRBJ1-5; possible D gene TRBD1, 6 bases. From germline, CDR1 is GTSNPN and CDR2 SVGIG (reference sequence). This CDR3 has 15 residues. Trimming removed 0 bases from V and 9 bases from J, with 18 bases in between. The CDR3 DNA reads TGTGCCTGGAGTGTAAGCAGTCAGGGGTTAAGGCCCCAGCATTTT. This codes for CAWSVSSQGLRPQHF.

The rearrangement uses TRBV5-1 and TRBJ1-1, with D unclear. This CDR3 has 13 amino acids. CDR1 is SGHRS and CDR2 is YFSETQ in the germline V gene. Trimming took 4 bases from V and 3 from J, leaving 10 bases between them. Here the CDR3 reads CASSEDSHTEAFF. DNA for the CDR3: TGCGCCAGCAGCGAGGATTCTCACACTGAAGCTTTCTTT. The variable domain in full, completed from reference TRBV5-1 and TRBJ1-1, reads KAGVTQTPRYLIKTRGQQVTLSCSPISGHRSVSWYQQTPGQGLQFLFEYFSETQRNKGNFPGRFSGRQFSNSRSEMNVSTLELGDSALYLCASSEDSHTEAFFGQGTRLTVV.

This chain joins TRBV9 and TRBJ2-5; 8 bases align to TRBD2. The CDR3 extends over 16 amino acids. Germline values: CDR1 SGDLS, CDR2 YYNGEE. Trimming at V came to 0 bases and at J to 2 bases, leaving 6 bases not matched to a gene. The CDR3 bases are TGTGCCAGCAGCGTAGTTGGTAGCGGGGCTCAAGAGACCCAGTACTTC. Residues: CASSVVGSGAQETQYF.

This clone turned up a few times. V usage is TRBV6-5 and J usage is TRBJ1-2; TRBD1 matches at 7 bases. The V segment lost 5 bases and the J segment 5 bases; nucleotides outside the gene matches: 5. In germline, CDR1 is MNHEY, CDR2 SVGAGI. This CDR3 contains 13 residues. CDR3 DNA sequence: TGTGCCAGCAGTCGGGACAGTATTTATGGCTACACCTTC. Amino acid sequence: CASSRDSIYGYTF.

The genes are TRBV14 and TRBJ2-2; 7 bases are shared with TRBD1. The CDR3 covers 15 residues. The V gene's germline CDR1 is SGHDN and CDR2 FVKESK. The ends lost 2 bases at V and 2 bases at J; junction bases unmatched: 2. The CDR3, as DNA: TGTGCCAGCAGCCAATGGGACAGAAACACCGGGGAGCTGTTTTTT. Protein: CASSQWDRNTGELFF.

J is TRBJ2-2 and V is TRBV5-1; D not certain. V gave up 1 base and J gave up 3 bases, with 4 bases separating them. CDR1 and CDR2 (germline): SGHRS, YFSETQ. This CDR3 has 13 amino acids. CDR3 in DNA: TGCGCCAGCAGCTTGCCAGACACCGGGGAGCTGTTTTTT. This sequence encodes CASSLPDTGELFF.